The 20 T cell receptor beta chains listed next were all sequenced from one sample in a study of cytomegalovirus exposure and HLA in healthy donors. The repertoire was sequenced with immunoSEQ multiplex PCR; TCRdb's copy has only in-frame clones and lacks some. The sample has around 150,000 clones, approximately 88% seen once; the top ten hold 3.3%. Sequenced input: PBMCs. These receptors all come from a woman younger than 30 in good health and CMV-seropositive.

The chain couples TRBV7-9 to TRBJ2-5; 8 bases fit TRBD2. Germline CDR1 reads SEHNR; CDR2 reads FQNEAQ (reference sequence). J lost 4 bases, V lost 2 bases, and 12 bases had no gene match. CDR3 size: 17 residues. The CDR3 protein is CASSLPRGYSGGETQYF. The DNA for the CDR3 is TGTGCCAGCAGCTTACCGAGGGGTTACAGCGGGGGAGAGACCCAGTACTTC.

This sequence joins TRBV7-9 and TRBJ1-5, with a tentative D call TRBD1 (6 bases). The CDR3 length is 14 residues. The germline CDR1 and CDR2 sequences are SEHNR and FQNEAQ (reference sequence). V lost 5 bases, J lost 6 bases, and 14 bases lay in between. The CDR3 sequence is CASSPTGTAQPQHF. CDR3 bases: TGTGCCAGCAGCCCTACAGGGACGGCTCAGCCCCAGCATTTT.

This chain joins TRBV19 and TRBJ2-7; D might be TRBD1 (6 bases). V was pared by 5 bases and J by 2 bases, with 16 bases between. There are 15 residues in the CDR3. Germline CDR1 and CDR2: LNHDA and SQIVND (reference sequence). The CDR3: CASSPIRDTTYEQYF. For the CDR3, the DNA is TGTGCCAGTAGTCCGATCCGGGACACTACCTACGAGCAGTACTTC.

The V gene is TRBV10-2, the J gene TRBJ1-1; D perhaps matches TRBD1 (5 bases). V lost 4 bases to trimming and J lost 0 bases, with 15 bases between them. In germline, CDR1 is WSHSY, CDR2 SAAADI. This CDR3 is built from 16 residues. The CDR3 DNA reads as TGCGCCAGCAGTGCCAATAGACAGACCATGAACACTGAAGCTTTCTTT. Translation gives CASSANRQTMNTEAFF.

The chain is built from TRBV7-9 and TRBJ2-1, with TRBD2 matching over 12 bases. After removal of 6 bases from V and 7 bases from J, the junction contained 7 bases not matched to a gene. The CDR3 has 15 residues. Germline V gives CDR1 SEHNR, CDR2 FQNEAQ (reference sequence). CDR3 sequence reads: CASSFLAGGPNEQFF. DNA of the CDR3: TGTGCCAGCAGTTTTCTAGCGGGAGGGCCTAATGAGCAGTTCTTC.

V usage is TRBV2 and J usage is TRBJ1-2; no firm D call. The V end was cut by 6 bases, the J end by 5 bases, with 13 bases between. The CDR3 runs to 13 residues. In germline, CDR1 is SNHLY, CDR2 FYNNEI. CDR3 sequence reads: CASSATGKYGYTF. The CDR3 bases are TGTGCCAGCAGCGCGACGGGGAAATATGGCTACACCTTC.

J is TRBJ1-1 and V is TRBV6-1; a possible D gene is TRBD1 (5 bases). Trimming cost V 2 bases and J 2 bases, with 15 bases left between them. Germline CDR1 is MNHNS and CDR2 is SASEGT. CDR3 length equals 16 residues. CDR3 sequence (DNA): TGTGCCAGCAGTGAACTGTCCGCCGGACAAAACACTGAAGCTTTCTTT. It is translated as CASSELSAGQNTEAFF.

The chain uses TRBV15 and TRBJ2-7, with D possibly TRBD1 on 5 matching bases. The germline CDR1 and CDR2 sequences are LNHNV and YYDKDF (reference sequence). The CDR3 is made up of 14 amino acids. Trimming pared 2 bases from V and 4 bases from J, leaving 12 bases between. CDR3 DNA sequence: TGTGCCACCAGCAGAATACAGACAGATTACGAGCAGTACTTC. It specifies CATSRIQTDYEQYF.

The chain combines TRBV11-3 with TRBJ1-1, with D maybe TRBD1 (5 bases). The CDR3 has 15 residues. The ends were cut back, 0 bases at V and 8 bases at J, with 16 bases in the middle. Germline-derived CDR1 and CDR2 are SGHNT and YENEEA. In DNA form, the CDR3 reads TGTGCCAGCAGCTTAGAGACAGTCCTAGGCGGCGAAGCTTTCTTT. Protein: CASSLETVLGGEAFF.

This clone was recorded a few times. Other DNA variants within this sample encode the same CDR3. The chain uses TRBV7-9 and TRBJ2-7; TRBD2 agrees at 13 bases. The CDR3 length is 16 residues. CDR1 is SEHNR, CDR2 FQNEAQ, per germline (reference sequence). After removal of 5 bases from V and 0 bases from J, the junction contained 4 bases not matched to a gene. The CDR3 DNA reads TGTGCCAGCAGCCCCCGGACTAGCGGGAGCTCCTACGAGCAGTACTTC. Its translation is CASSPRTSGSSYEQYF.

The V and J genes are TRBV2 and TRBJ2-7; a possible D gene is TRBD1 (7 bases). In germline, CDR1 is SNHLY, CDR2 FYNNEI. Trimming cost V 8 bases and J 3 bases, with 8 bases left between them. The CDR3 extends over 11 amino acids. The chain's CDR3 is CASQGGYEQYF. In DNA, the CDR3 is TGTGCCAGCCAGGGGGGCTACGAGCAGTACTTC. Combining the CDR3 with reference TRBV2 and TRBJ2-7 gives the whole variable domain EPEVTQTPSHQVTQMGQEVILRCVPISNHLYFYWYRQILGQKVEFLVSFYNNEISEKSEIFDDQFSVERPDGSNFTLKIRSTKLEDSAMYFCASQGGYEQYFGPGTRLTVT.

DNA of the CDR3: TGTGCCAGCAGCCCAGGGGGCGATGGCTACACCTTC. Translated: CASSPGGDGYTF. This chain uses TRBV7-9 with TRBJ1-2; 8 positions agree with TRBD1. After removal of 5 bases from V and 6 bases from J, the junction contained 2 bases not matched to a gene. The length of the CDR3 is 12 residues. The germline V gene encodes CDR1 SEHNR and CDR2 FQNEAQ (reference sequence).

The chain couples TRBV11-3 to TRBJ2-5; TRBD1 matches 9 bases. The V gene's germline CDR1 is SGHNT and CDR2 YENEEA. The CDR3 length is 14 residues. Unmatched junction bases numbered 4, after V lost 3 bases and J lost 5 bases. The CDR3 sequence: CASSFRQGEETQYF. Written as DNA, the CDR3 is TGTGCCAGCAGCTTTCGACAGGGGGAGGAGACCCAGTACTTC.

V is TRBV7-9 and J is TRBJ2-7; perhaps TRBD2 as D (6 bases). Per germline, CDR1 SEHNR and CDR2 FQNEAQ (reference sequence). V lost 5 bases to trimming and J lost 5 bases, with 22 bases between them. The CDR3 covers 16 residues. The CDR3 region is CASSLIGTGSADEQYF. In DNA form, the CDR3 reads TGTGCCAGCAGCCTCATTGGGACCGGGAGTGCCGACGAGCAGTACTTC.

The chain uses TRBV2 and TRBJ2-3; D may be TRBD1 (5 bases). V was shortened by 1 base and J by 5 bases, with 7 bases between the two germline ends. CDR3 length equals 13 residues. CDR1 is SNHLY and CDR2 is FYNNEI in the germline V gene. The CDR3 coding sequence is TGTGCCAGCAGTGAAGTAAGGGGAGATACGCAGTATTTT. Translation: CASSEVRGDTQYF.

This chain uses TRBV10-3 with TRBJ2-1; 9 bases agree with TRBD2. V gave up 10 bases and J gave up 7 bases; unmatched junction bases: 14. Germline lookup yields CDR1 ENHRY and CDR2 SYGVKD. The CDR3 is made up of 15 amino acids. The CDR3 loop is CATYSRLAEGNEQFF. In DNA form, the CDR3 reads TGTGCCACCTACTCCCGACTAGCGGAGGGGAATGAGCAGTTCTTC.

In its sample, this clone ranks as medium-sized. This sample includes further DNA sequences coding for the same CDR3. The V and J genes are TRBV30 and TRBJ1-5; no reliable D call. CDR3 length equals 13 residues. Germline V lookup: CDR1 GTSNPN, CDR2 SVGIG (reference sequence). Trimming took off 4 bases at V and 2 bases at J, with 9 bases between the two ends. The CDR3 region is CAWNRGGNQPQHF. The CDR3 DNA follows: TGTGCCTGGAACCGTGGAGGCAATCAGCCCCAGCATTTT.

In nucleotides, the CDR3 is TGTGCCAGCAGCCAAGGGGGCGGGAGGGCCTCTTACGAGCAGTACTTC. It translates to CASSQGGGRASYEQYF. This rearrangement joins TRBV4-2 to TRBJ2-7, with 9 bases fitting TRBD2. With 1 base clipped from V and 4 bases from J, the junction kept 8 bases outside the gene matches. Per the germline V gene, CDR1 is LGHNA and CDR2 is YNFKEQ. The CDR3 covers 16 residues.

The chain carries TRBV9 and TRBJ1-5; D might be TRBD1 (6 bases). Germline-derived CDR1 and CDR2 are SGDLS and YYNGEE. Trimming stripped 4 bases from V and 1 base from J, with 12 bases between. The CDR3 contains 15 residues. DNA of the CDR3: TGTGCCAGCAGCCCCGGGGGGGCCAGCAATCAGCCCCAGCATTTT. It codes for CASSPGGASNQPQHF.

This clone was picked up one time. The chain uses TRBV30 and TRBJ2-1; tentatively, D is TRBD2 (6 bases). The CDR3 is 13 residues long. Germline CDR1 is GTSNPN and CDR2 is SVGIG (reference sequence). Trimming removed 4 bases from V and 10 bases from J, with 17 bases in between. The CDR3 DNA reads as TGTGCCTGGACTAGCGCCTCAAGTGGGGAGCAGTTCTTC. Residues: CAWTSASSGEQFF.